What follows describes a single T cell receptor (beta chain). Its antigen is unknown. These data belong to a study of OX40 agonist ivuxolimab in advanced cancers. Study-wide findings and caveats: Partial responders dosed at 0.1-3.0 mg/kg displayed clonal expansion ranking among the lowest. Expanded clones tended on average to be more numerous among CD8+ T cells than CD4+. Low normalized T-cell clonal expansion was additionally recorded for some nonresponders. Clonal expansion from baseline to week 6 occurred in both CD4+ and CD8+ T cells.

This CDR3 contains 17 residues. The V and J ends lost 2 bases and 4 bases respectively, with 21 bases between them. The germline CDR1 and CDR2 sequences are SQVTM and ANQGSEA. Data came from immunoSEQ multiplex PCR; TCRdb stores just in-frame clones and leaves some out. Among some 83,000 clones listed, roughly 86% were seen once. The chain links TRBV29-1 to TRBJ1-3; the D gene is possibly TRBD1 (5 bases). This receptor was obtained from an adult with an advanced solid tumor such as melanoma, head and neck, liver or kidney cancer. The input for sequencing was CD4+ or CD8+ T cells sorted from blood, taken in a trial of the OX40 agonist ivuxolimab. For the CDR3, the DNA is TGCAGCGTTGAACCGGCTACCATGTGGGACCGCGGAAACACCATATATTTT. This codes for CSVEPATMWDRGNTIYF.